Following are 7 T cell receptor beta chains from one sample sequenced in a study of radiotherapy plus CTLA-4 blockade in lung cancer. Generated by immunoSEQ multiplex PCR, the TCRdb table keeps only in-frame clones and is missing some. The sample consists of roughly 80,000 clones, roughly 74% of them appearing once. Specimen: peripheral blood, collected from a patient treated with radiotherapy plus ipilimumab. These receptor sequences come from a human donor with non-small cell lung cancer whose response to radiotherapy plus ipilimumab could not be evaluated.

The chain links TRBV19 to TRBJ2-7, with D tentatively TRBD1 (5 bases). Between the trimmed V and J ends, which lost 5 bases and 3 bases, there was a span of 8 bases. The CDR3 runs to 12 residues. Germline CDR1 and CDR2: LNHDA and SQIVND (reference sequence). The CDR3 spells CASSSTDYEQYF. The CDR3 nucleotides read TGTGCCAGTAGTTCGACAGACTACGAGCAGTACTTC.

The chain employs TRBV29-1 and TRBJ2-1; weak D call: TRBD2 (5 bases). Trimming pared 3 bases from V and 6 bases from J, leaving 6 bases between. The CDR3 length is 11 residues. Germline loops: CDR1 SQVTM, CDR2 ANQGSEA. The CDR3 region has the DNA TGCAGCGTTGACGAGGGCAATGAGCAGTTCTTC. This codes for CSVDEGNEQFF.

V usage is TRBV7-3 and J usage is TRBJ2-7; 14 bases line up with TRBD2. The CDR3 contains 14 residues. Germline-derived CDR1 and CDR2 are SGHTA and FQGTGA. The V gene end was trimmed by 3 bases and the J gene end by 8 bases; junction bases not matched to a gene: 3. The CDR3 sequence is CASSLGLAGEQQYF. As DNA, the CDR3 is TGTGCCAGCAGCTTGGGACTAGCGGGAGAGCAGCAGTACTTC. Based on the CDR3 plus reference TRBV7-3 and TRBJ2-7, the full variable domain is GAGVSQTPSNKVTEKGKYVELRCDPISGHTALYWYRQSLGQGPEFLIYFQGTGAADDSGLPNDRFFAVRPEGSVSTLKIQRTERGDSAVYLCASSLGLAGEQQYFGPGTRLTVT.

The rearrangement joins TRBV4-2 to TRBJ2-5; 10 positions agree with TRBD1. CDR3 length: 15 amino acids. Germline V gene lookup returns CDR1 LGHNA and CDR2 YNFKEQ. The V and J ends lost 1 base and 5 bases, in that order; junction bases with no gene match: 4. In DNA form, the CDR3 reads TGTGCCAGCAGCCAAGGGACAGGGGGGCGGGAGACCCAGTACTTC. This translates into CASSQGTGGRETQYF.

The CDR3 coding sequence is TGTGCCAGCAGCGGCGGCGAGGGTTACTCCTATAATTCACCCCTCCACTTT. Translating gives CASSGGEGYSYNSPLHF. V usage is TRBV9 and J usage is TRBJ1-6; D gene ambiguous. The CDR3 has 17 amino acids. Looked up from germline, CDR1 is SGDLS and CDR2 is YYNGEE. Trimming stripped 3 bases from V and 0 bases from J, with 13 bases between.

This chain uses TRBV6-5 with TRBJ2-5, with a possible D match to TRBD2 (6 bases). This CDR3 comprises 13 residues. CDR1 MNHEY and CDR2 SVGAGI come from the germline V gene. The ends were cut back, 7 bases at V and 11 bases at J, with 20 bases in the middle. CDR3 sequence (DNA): TGTGCCAGCACCCGGTGGGGAGGATCTGAGCAGTACTTC. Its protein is CASTRWGGSEQYF.

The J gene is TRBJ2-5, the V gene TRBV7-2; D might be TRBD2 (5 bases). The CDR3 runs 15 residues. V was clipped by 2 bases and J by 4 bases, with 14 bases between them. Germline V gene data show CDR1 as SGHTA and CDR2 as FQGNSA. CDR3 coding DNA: TGTGCCAGCAGCTTATCGCGGCCTGGAGGAGAGACCCAGTACTTC. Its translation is CASSLSRPGGETQYF.